Described below is a single TCR beta chain sequence and its context. Germline assignment: CDR1 SGDLS and CDR2 YYNGEE. V was clipped by 0 bases and J by 8 bases, with 12 bases between them. The CDR3 sequence is 14 residues long. This entry comes from a study of T cell responses to AZD1222 COVID-19 vaccine. TCRdb's table, derived via immunoSEQ multiplex PCR, lists solely in-frame clones and lacks some. The top ten clones hold around 20% of a sample with fewer than 110,000 clones, about 90% of them seen once. The clonotype was recovered from an adult in good health. Sequenced here: peripheral blood, sampled on day 0 of AZD1222 vaccination. The genes are TRBV9 and TRBJ2-1; no definite D call. The CDR3 DNA is TGTGCCAGCAGCGTAGAGCCCCGCGCAGATGAGCAGTTCTTC. Translated, it gives CASSVEPRADEQFF.